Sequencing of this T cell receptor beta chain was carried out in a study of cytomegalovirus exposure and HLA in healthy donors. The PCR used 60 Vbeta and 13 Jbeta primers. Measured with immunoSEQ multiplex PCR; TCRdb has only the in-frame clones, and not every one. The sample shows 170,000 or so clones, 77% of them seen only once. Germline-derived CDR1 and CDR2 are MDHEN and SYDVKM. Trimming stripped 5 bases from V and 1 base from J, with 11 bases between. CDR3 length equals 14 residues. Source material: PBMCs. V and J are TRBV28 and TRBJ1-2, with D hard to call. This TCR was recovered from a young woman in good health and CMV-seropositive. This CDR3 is CASSSSPLNYGYTF. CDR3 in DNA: TGTGCCAGCAGTAGTAGTCCCCTTAACTATGGCTACACCTTC.